This TCR beta chain came from a study of blood T cell repertoires in COVID-19. Overall study: In each case, the material was cDNA or gDNA derived from T cells, B-cell-depleted T cells, or PBMCs.

Per the original methods: Quantification of nucleated cells was approximated via reference gene primer amplification. Sequencing was performed with immunoSEQ multiplex PCR; in TCRdb, only in-frame clones are kept and a portion is missing. The V and J calls and clone size come from that table; D and trimming were worked out from the DNA. Here the sample spans nearly 110,000 clones, 70% to 75% being singletons. The CDR3 is made up of 16 amino acids. Between the trimmed V and J ends, which lost 6 bases and 1 base, there was a span of 16 bases. The germline gives CDR1 SGHAT, CDR2 FQNNGV. The chain carries TRBV11-2 and TRBJ2-4; D is perhaps TRBD2 (6 bases). Sequencing was performed on peripheral blood. This receptor was taken from a human donor with acute or convalescent COVID-19. The donor label of this sample is uncertain. The CDR3 bases are TGTGCCAGCAGACCCGGGTTAGCGGAGGCCAAAAACATTCAGTACTTC. Translating gives CASRPGLAEAKNIQYF.